These T cell receptor beta chains were read from a single sample in a study of regulatory T cells in long-lasting Graves disease. In TCRdb, the multiplex PCR reads were re-called with MiXCR into one record per CDR3 protein. This table has about 560,000 distinct CDR3 sequences, about 16% appearing once. These sequences were also reported in another study, on T cells in Graves' hyperthyroidism and ophthalmopathy.

Material: peripheral blood mononuclear cells (PBMCs), obtained at new diagnosis, from a patient treated with antithyroid drugs. All receptors come from a man younger than 35 with Graves disease. The CDR3 runs from the conserved cysteine through the conserved F or W. D genes are given only for firm matches. Not all rows give a size; the values are once, few, many and, for expanded clones, a class.

CDR3nt	CDR3aa	len	v_gene	j_gene	abundance	d_gene
TGCAGTGCTATCGAAGACCCGCACGCCTACGAGCAGTACTTC	CSAIEDPHAYEQYF	14	TRBV20-1	TRBJ2-7	-	-
TGTGCCAGCAGCCCCGGGGGTGGGACTATCCGGTACGAGCAGTACTTC	CASSPGGGTIRYEQYF	16	TRBV7-9	TRBJ2-7	few	TRBD2
TGTGCCATCAGTGAAGGATACGGACCGGGGTACACAGATACGCAGTATTTT	CAISEGYGPGYTDTQYF	17	TRBV10-3	TRBJ2-3	many	-
TGCAGCGTTGAACTGGGTGGCAGCAATCAGCCCCAGCATTTT	CSVELGGSNQPQHF	14	TRBV29-1	TRBJ1-5	many	-
TGCGCCAGCAGCCAACGTAGCGGAGTTTACGAGCAGTACTTC	CASSQRSGVYEQYF	14	TRBV4-1	TRBJ2-7	few	-
TGTGCCACCAGCAGAGAAGGGACAGGGTCTGGTTCCGGGGAGCTGTTTTTT	CATSREGTGSGSGELFF	17	TRBV15	TRBJ2-2	-	TRBD1
TGTGCCAGCCTCTCGAGCGTCTCCTACAATGAGCAGTTCTTC	CASLSSVSYNEQFF	14	TRBV2	TRBJ2-1	many	-
TGCAGTGCCCCAGGGGCAACTAATGAAAAACTGTTTTTT	CSAPGATNEKLFF	13	TRBV20-1	TRBJ1-4	few	-
TGTGCCACCAGTGATAGCAACAGGGTGGGGACCGGGGAGCTGTTTTTT	CATSDSNRVGTGELFF	16	TRBV24-1	TRBJ2-2	few	-
TGTGCCAGCAGTTCCAGTCCCGGGACAGGGTCTGGAAACACCATATATTTT	CASSSSPGTGSGNTIYF	17	TRBV12-3/TRBV12-4	TRBJ1-3	few	TRBD1
TGTGCCAGCAGTCCCATGGAGTTTCGGGGGACCTACGAGCAGTACTTC	CASSPMEFRGTYEQYF	16	TRBV27	TRBJ2-7	many	-
TGCGCCAGCAGGGAGGGCCTCGGCGCCACCCAGTACTTC	CASREGLGATQYF	13	TRBV10-2	TRBJ2-5	many	-
TGTGCCACCAGTGATTTGAAGTTATTTGGGACACACTTC	CATSDLKLFGTHF	13	TRBV24-1	TRBJ2-1	-	-
TGTGCCAGCAGTTTAGCGCGGGGAACAGGGGGCAATCAGCCCCAGCATTTT	CASSLARGTGGNQPQHF	17	TRBV12-3/TRBV12-4	TRBJ1-5	many	TRBD1
TGTGCCAGCATCAAGGACTTGTCCCACAATGAGCAGTTCTTC	CASIKDLSHNEQFF	14	TRBV9	TRBJ2-1	-	-
TGTGCCAGCAACCACGCCCGGGCGCGGGAAGTTCCAGATACGCAGTATTTT	CASNHARAREVPDTQYF	17	TRBV27	TRBJ2-3	many	-
TGTGCCAGCAGGCCCCCCGGGAATACTGAAGCTTTCTTT	CASRPPGNTEAFF	13	TRBV7-8	TRBJ1-1	few	-
TGCAGTGCTAGACGACTAGCGGACGCCCAGGTGGCAACAGATACGCAGTATTTT	CSARRLADAQVATDTQYF	18	TRBV20-1	TRBJ2-3	-	TRBD2
TGCAGTGCCCAAGCCCAGGGGCGGGGGCATCGGTTCGGGCAGTACTTC	CSAQAQGRGHRFGQYF	16	TRBV20-1	TRBJ2-7	many	-
TGTGCCAGCAGCCCGGGACTAGCGGCGATTTACCAAGAGACCCAGTACTTC	CASSPGLAAIYQETQYF	17	TRBV5-8	TRBJ2-5	few	TRBD2
TGTGCCAGCAGCTTTAGGGCGGGAGGGCCTTTGGATACGCAGTATTTT	CASSFRAGGPLDTQYF	16	TRBV7-2	TRBJ2-3	-	TRBD2
TGTGCCAGCAGCGAATTTGGACAGTCCCCATTCTACGAGCAGTACTTC	CASSEFGQSPFYEQYF	16	TRBV7-8	TRBJ2-7	many	-